These 21 T cell receptor beta chains were all obtained from the same sample, sequenced in a study of cytomegalovirus exposure and HLA in healthy donors. PCR primers comprised 60 Vbeta and 13 Jbeta primers. Sequencing used immunoSEQ multiplex PCR; TCRdb keeps in-frame clones, though not all of them. Of around 150,000 clones in the sample, roughly 85% were seen once. The specimen was PBMCs. The source is a woman under 40 in good health and CMV-seronegative.

The chain has TRBV7-6 and TRBJ2-3, with 10 bases matching TRBD2. Germline CDR1 reads SGHVS; CDR2 reads FNYEAQ. J gave up 3 bases and V 1 base, and 4 bases lay outside the gene matches. The CDR3 consists of 16 residues. The CDR3 coding sequence is TGTGCCAGCAGCTTAGAGCGGGGGGGCCTGACAGATACGCAGTATTTT. Translated: CASSLERGGLTDTQYF.

V and J are TRBV27 and TRBJ2-1; D not resolved. CDR1 is MNHEY and CDR2 is SMNVEV in the germline V gene (reference sequence). V gave up 2 bases and J gave up 7 bases, with 9 bases separating them. This CDR3 has 13 amino acids. The CDR3 nucleotides read TGTGCCAGCAGTTTAAGTCTAGTGAATGAGCAGTTCTTC. Translating gives CASSLSLVNEQFF.

In its sample, this clone was seen a few times. J is TRBJ1-4 and V is TRBV4-3, with 9 bases identical to TRBD1. The germline gives CDR1 LGHNA, CDR2 YSLEER. With V trimmed by 0 bases and J by 10 bases, 9 bases remained unmatched. This CDR3 is 16 amino acids long. CDR3 loop: CASSQDRGQGRGKLFF. The CDR3 region has the DNA TGCGCCAGCAGCCAAGATAGAGGACAGGGGAGAGGAAAACTGTTTTTT.

The chain has TRBV7-2 and TRBJ2-5, with D tentatively TRBD1 (6 bases). V was shortened by 4 bases and J by 0 bases, with 12 bases between the two germline ends. CDR3 length: 15 residues. In germline, CDR1 is SGHTA, CDR2 FQGNSA. The DNA of the CDR3 is TGTGCCAGCAGCTCTATGGGGGCAGACCAAGAGACCCAGTACTTC. Translation: CASSSMGADQETQYF.

This sequence joins TRBV5-6 and TRBJ2-3; the D is unclear. Trimming removed 4 bases from V and 3 bases from J, with 12 bases in between. The CDR3 extends over 14 amino acids. The germline gives CDR1 SGHDT, CDR2 YYEEEE. The CDR3 coding sequence is TGTGCCAGCAGCCCGACCAGGATTACAGATACGCAGTATTTT. Its protein product is CASSPTRITDTQYF.

J is TRBJ1-2 and V is TRBV11-2; D possibly corresponds to TRBD1 (6 bases). The germline CDR1 and CDR2 sequences are SGHAT and FQNNGV. This CDR3 is built from 15 residues. The ends were cut back, 4 bases at V and 4 bases at J, with 16 bases in the middle. CDR3 protein: CASSSFGGQIYGYTF. In DNA form, the CDR3 reads TGTGCCAGCAGCTCCTTCGGAGGACAGATCTATGGCTACACCTTC.

The genes are TRBV5-1 and TRBJ2-5, with TRBD2 as a possible D gene (6 bases). The CDR3 is made up of 15 amino acids. In germline, CDR1 is SGHRS, CDR2 YFSETQ. V gave up 0 bases and J gave up 5 bases, with 14 bases separating them. CDR3 DNA: TGCGCCAGCAGCTTGGTGTCCGGGGGAGTCGAGACCCAGTACTTC. Amino acid sequence: CASSLVSGGVETQYF.

The chain joins TRBV5-6 to TRBJ1-6; the D gene is possibly TRBD1 (6 bases). Trimming took off 0 bases at V and 6 bases at J, with 16 bases between the two ends. This CDR3 is 17 amino acids long. In germline, CDR1 is SGHDT, CDR2 YYEEEE. The CDR3 coding sequence is TGTGCCAGCAGCTTGGAATCCTTCGACAGGACTAATTCACCCCTCCACTTT. Translation gives CASSLESFDRTNSPLHF.

This clone occurred a few times. The V and J genes are TRBV12-5 and TRBJ1-5, with a weak D call TRBD1 (6 bases). The CDR3 runs 13 residues. In germline, CDR1 is LGHNT, CDR2 FRNRAP. The V and J ends lost 7 bases and 5 bases respectively, with 12 bases between them. The CDR3 here is CASAWGRDQPQHF. DNA for the CDR3: TGTGCTAGTGCCTGGGGGCGGGATCAGCCCCAGCATTTT.

J is TRBJ2-7 and V is TRBV6-1; tentatively, D is TRBD2 (6 bases). The CDR3 runs to 13 residues. Deletions cut 10 bases from V and 0 bases from J, with 13 bases between. Germline assignment: CDR1 MNHNS and CDR2 SASEGT. CDR3 sequence reads: CAIRDSSSYEQYF. The CDR3 coding sequence is TGTGCCATACGGGACTCAAGCTCCTACGAGCAGTACTTC.

DNA of the CDR3: TGCGCCAGCAGCTTGGGGGGGGAAGCTCAGCCCCAGCATTTT. Protein: CASSLGGEAQPQHF. This chain joins TRBV5-1 and TRBJ1-5; tentatively, D is TRBD1 (5 bases). Germline CDR1 reads SGHRS; CDR2 reads YFSETQ. This CDR3 has 14 residues. The ends were cut back, 0 bases at V and 6 bases at J, with 10 bases in the middle.

The rearrangement joins TRBV7-9 to TRBJ2-5; no reliable D call. Germline values: CDR1 SEHNR, CDR2 FQNEAQ (reference sequence). This CDR3 contains 13 residues. V lost 3 bases, J lost 3 bases, and 8 bases lay in between. As DNA, the CDR3 is TGTGCCAGCAGCTTGAACAGAGAAGAGACCCAGTACTTC. It yields the protein CASSLNREETQYF.

The chain carries TRBV6-1 and TRBJ2-7, with D possibly TRBD2 on 6 matching bases. The CDR3 is made up of 16 amino acids. Trimming took off 2 bases at V and 1 base at J, with 15 bases between the two ends. CDR1 MNHNS and CDR2 SASEGT come from the germline V gene. CDR3: CASSEFLGGTSYEQYF. The CDR3 DNA reads TGTGCCAGCAGTGAATTCCTCGGCGGGACGTCCTACGAGCAGTACTTC.

The rearrangement uses TRBV15 and TRBJ2-7, with 8 bases that match TRBD1. The germline V gene encodes CDR1 LNHNV and CDR2 YYDKDF (reference sequence). V gave up 9 bases and J gave up 7 bases; unmatched junction bases: 11. The CDR3 consists of 13 residues. CDR3 DNA sequence: TGTGCCACGAGTTGGCAGGGGGCGAGGGAGCAGTACTTC. It is translated as CATSWQGAREQYF.

The V and J genes are TRBV29-1 and TRBJ2-3, with TRBD2 identical over 10 bases. J lost 2 bases, V lost 7 bases, and 9 bases had no gene match. This CDR3 is 15 amino acids long. Per the germline V gene, CDR1 is SQVTM and CDR2 is ANQGSEA. For the CDR3, the DNA is TGCAGCGCACGGACTAGCGGAGTATTCACAGATACGCAGTATTTT. This encodes CSARTSGVFTDTQYF.

The chain employs TRBV5-1 and TRBJ1-2; D remains ambiguous. CDR1 SGHRS and CDR2 YFSETQ come from the germline V gene. The CDR3 totals 14 residues. The ends were cut back, 0 bases at V and 2 bases at J, with 8 bases in the middle. The CDR3 sequence is CASSLGLQNYGYTF. Written as DNA, the CDR3 is TGCGCCAGCAGCTTGGGGCTACAGAACTATGGCTACACCTTC.

The chain links TRBV30 to TRBJ2-5, with 8 bases aligning to TRBD2. CDR1 GTSNPN and CDR2 SVGIG come from the germline V gene (reference sequence). The CDR3 extends over 15 amino acids. Trimming cost V 0 bases and J 1 base; bases outside gene matches: 4. CDR3 DNA: TGTGCCTGGAGTGTATTAGCGGGACCCCAAGAGACCCAGTACTTC. Translation: CAWSVLAGPQETQYF.

The V gene is TRBV9, the J gene TRBJ2-7; TRBD2 agrees at 11 bases. The J segment lost 5 bases and the V segment lost 2 bases, leaving 3 bases of the junction unmatched. The CDR3 spans 14 residues. Germline CDR1 SGDLS, CDR2 YYNGEE. The CDR3 nucleotides read TGTGCCAGCAGCGTTCGACTAGCGGGACACGAGCAGTACTTC. Its translation: CASSVRLAGHEQYF.

The chain uses TRBV29-1 and TRBJ2-3; no clear D gene. This CDR3 has 12 amino acids. The germline gives CDR1 SQVTM, CDR2 ANQGSEA. Trimming removed 2 bases at V and 4 bases at J, with 7 bases between. The CDR3 region has the DNA TGCAGCGTTGAATCGTACTCAGATACGCAGTATTTT. Protein sequence: CSVESYSDTQYF.

This rearrangement joins TRBV14 to TRBJ1-5, with 8 nucleotides matching TRBD1. Trimming removed 4 bases from V and 1 base from J; junction bases left unmatched: 6. This CDR3 is 16 amino acids long. CDR1 SGHDN and CDR2 FVKESK come from the germline V gene. The DNA for the CDR3 is TGTGCCAGCAGCCTCCTGGGACAGGAAAGCAATCAGCCCCAGCATTTT. Protein sequence: CASSLLGQESNQPQHF.

This clone has just one count. The chain uses TRBV13 and TRBJ2-1, with 15 bases that match TRBD2. V was pared by 5 bases and J by 9 bases, with 8 bases of the junction left unmatched. Germline CDR1 and CDR2: PRHDT and FYEKMQ (reference sequence). CDR3 size: 16 residues. The CDR3 bases are TGTGCCAGCAGCACCGGACTAGCGGGGGGGGCGGTTGAGCAGTTCTTC. It translates to CASSTGLAGGAVEQFF.